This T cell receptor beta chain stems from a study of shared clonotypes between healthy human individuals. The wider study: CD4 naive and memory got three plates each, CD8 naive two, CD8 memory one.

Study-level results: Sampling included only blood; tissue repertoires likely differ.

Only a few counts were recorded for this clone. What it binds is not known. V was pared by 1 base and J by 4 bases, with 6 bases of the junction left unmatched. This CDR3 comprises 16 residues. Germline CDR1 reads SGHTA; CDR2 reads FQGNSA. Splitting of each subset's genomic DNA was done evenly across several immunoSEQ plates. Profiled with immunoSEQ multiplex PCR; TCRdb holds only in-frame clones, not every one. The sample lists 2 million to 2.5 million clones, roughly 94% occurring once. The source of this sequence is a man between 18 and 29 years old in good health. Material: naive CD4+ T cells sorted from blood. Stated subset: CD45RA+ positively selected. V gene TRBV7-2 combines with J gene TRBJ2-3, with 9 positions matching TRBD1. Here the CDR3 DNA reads TGTGCCAGCAGCTTAGGGGGACAGGGTAGGGCAGATACGCAGTATTTT. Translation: CASSLGGQGRADTQYF. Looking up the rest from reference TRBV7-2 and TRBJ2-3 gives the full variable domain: GAGVSQSPSNKVTEKGKDVELRCDPISGHTALYWYRQSLGQGLEFLIYFQGNSAPDKSGLPSDRFSAERTGGSVSTLTIQRTQQEDSAVYLCASSLGGQGRADTQYFGPGTRLTVL.